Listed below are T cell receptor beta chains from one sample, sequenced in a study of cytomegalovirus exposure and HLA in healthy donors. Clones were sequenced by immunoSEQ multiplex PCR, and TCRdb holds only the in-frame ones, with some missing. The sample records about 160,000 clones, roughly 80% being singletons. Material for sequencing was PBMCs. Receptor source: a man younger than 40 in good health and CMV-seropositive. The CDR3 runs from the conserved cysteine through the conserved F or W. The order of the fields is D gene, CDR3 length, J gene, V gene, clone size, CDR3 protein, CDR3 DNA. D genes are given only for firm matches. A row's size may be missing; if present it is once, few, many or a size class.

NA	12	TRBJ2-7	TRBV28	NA	CASSLGGNEQYF	TGTGCCAGCAGTTTAGGGGGGAACGAGCAGTACTTC
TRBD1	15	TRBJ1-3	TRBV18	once	CASSPLDREGNTIYF	TGTGCCAGCTCACCACTCGACAGGGAAGGAAACACCATATATTTT
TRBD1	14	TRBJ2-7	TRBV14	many	CASSPAGGGYEQYF	TGTGCCAGCAGCCCCGCAGGGGGTGGCTACGAGCAGTACTTC
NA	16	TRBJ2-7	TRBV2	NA	CASSVRVLVNPYEQYF	TGTGCCAGCAGTGTCCGAGTCCTTGTAAATCCCTACGAGCAGTACTTC
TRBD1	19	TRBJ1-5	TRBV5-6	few	CASSLGSAGGQGGNQPQHF	TGTGCCAGCAGCTTAGGAAGCGCGGGCGGACAGGGCGGCAATCAGCCCCAGCATTTT
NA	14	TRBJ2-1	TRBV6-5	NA	CASSYTQGSTEQFF	TGTGCCAGCAGTTACACTCAGGGGTCTACTGAGCAGTTCTTC
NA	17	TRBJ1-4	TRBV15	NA	CATSRDLMAQGGEKLFF	TGTGCCACCAGCAGAGATCTTATGGCCCAGGGTGGAGAAAAACTGTTTTTT
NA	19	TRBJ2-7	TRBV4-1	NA	CASSHDFRGNAPLGYEQYF	TGCGCCAGCAGCCATGACTTCAGGGGAAACGCGCCCTTGGGGTACGAGCAGTACTTC
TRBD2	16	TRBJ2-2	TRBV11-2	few	CASSSGLAASVGELFF	TGTGCCAGCAGCTCGGGACTAGCGGCCTCGGTAGGGGAGCTGTTTTTT
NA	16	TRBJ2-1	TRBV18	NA	CASSPRADSLYNEQFF	TGTGCCAGCTCACCGCGAGCGGATTCCCTTTACAATGAGCAGTTCTTC
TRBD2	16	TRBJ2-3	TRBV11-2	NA	CASSSHSGRDTDTQYF	TGTGCCAGCAGCTCACATAGCGGGAGGGACACAGATACGCAGTATTTT
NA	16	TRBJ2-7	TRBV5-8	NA	CASSLVGREVPYEQYF	TGTGCCAGCAGCTTGGTCGGCAGGGAGGTCCCCTACGAGCAGTACTTC
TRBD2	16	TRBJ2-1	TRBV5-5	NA	CASSWEGAFAPHEQFF	TGTGCCAGCAGCTGGGAGGGCGCCTTCGCCCCCCATGAGCAGTTCTTC
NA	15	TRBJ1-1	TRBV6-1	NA	CASSERGRGITEAFF	TGTGCCAGCAGTGAAAGAGGAAGGGGGATTACTGAAGCTTTCTTT
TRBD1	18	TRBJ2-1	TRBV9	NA	CASSVDLPSGQGRNEQFF	TGTGCCAGCAGCGTAGACTTGCCGTCCGGACAGGGCAGGAATGAGCAGTTCTTC
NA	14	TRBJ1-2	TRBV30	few	CAWTADFTNYGYTF	TGTGCCTGGACGGCGGACTTTACTAACTATGGCTACACCTTC
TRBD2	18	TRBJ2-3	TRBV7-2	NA	CASSRNSGGPVGGDTQYF	TGTGCCAGCAGCCGAAATAGCGGGGGCCCCGTTGGGGGAGATACGCAGTATTTT
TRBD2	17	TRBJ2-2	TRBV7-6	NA	CASSLLAGARDTGELFF	TGTGCCAGCAGCTTACTAGCGGGGGCTAGGGACACCGGGGAGCTGTTTTTT
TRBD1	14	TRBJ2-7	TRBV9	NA	CASSAGTGTYEQYF	TGTGCCAGCAGCGCCGGGACAGGCACCTACGAGCAGTACTTC
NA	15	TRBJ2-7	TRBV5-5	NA	CASSPRQVISYEQYF	TGTGCCAGCAGCCCCCGACAGGTTATCTCCTACGAGCAGTACTTC
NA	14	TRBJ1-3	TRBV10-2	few	CASTRGLDGNTIYF	TGCGCCAGCACGCGGGGGCTGGACGGAAACACCATATATTTT
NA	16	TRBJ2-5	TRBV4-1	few	CASSQGRRDLQETQYF	TGCGCCAGCAGCCAAGGGAGGCGGGATCTCCAAGAGACCCAGTACTTC
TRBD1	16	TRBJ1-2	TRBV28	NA	CASSRGGDRANYGYTF	TGTGCCAGCAGCCGGGGGGGGGACAGAGCTAACTATGGCTACACCTTC
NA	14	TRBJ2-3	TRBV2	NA	CASISTPPRNTQYF	TGTGCCAGCATTTCGACACCTCCAAGGAATACGCAGTATTTT
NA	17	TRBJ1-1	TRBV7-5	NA	CARSSNLMSAANTEAFF	TGTGCCAGAAGCTCCAACCTGATGAGCGCGGCGAACACTGAAGCTTTCTTT
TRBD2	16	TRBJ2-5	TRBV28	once	CASSFPRGRAGETQYF	TGTGCCAGCAGCTTTCCCCGCGGGAGGGCCGGGGAGACCCAGTACTTC
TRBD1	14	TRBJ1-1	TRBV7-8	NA	CASSFRGQGSEAFF	TGTGCCAGCAGCTTTCGCGGACAGGGCTCTGAAGCTTTCTTT
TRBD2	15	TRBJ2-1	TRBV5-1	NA	CASSPLAGGNNEQFF	TGCGCCAGCAGCCCCTTAGCGGGAGGCAACAATGAGCAGTTCTTC
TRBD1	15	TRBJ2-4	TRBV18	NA	CASSRNRGLQNIQYF	TGTGCCAGCTCACGGAACAGGGGGTTGCAAAACATTCAGTACTTC
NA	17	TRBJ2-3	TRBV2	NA	CASSVSPQVPGTDTQYF	TGTGCCAGCAGTGTGAGTCCCCAGGTCCCTGGTACAGATACGCAGTATTTT
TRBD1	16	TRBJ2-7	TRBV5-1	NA	CASSRSPGQGEYEQYF	TGCGCCAGCAGCCGATCTCCGGGACAGGGGGAATACGAGCAGTACTTC
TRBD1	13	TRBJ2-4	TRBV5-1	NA	CASSLGQGDIQYF	TGCGCCAGCAGCTTGGGACAGGGTGACATTCAGTACTTC
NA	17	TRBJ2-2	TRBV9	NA	CASSVGTLGANTGELFF	TGTGCCAGCAGCGTTGGGACTCTCGGGGCTAACACCGGGGAGCTGTTTTTT
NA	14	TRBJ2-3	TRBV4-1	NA	CASSQGGGTDTQYF	TGCGCCAGCAGCCAAGGGGGGGGCACAGATACGCAGTATTTT
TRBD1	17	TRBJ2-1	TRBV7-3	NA	CASSPGQGWSSYNEQFF	TGTGCCAGCAGCCCAGGACAGGGTTGGAGCTCCTACAATGAGCAGTTCTTC
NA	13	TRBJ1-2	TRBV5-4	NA	CASSLDGWRGYTF	TGTGCCAGCAGCTTAGATGGGTGGAGGGGCTACACCTTC
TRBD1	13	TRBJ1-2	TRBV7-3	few	CASSLTPAGGLFF	TGTGCCAGCAGCTTAACCCCCGCAGGGGGGCTTTTTTTC
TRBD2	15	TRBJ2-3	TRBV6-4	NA	CASSPEAGGTDTQYF	TGTGCCTCTTCCCCCGAAGCGGGGGGCACAGATACGCAGTATTTT
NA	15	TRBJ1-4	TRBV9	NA	CASSSQGGVGEKLFF	TGTGCCAGCAGCTCTCAGGGTGGAGTAGGAGAAAAACTGTTTTTT
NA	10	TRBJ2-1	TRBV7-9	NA	CASSFDEQFF	TGTGCCAGCAGCTTCGATGAGCAGTTCTTC
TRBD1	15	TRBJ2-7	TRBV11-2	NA	CASSLTATGIYEQYF	TGTGCCAGCAGCCTAACGGCGACAGGGATTTACGAGCAGTACTTC
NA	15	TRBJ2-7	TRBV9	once	CASSVGGPPSYEQYF	TGTGCCAGCAGCGTAGGAGGGCCCCCCTCCTACGAGCAGTACTTC
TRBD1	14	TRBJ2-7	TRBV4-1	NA	CASSQATGLFEQYF	TGCGCCAGCAGCCAAGCGACAGGGCTGTTCGAGCAGTACTTC
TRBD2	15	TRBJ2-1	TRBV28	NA	CASSLAGGLHNEQFF	TGTGCCAGCAGTTTAGCGGGAGGCTTACACAATGAGCAGTTCTTC
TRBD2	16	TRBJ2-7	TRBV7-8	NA	CASSLSGTSVPYEQYF	TGTGCCAGCAGCTTGTCAGGGACTAGCGTCCCCTACGAGCAGTACTTC